A selection of T cell receptor beta chains follows, all from one sample in a study of T cell responses to AZD1222 COVID-19 vaccine. Only in-frame clones appear in the TCRdb table, and some are missing; sequencing was by immunoSEQ multiplex PCR. The repertoire holds some 120,000 clones, with roughly 90% as singletons. This specimen was peripheral blood, taken on day 0 of AZD1222 vaccination. These receptors were obtained from an adult in good health. Each CDR3 is given with its conserved first and last residue. The D gene is left open where the match is weak. The size of a clone is reported for some rows only, either as once, few or many, or as a class for expanded clones.

j_call: TRBJ1-2
v_call: TRBV5-1
d_call: .
clone_size: .
cdr3_nt: TGCGCCAGCAGCTTGGGGGTCACTAACTATGGCTACACCTTC
cdr3_aa: CASSLGVTNYGYTF

j_call: TRBJ2-3
v_call: TRBV5-1
d_call: TRBD1
clone_size: .
cdr3_nt: TGCGCCACCTGGGGCGGGACAGGGTCCACAGATACGCAGTATTTT
cdr3_aa: CATWGGTGSTDTQYF

j_call: TRBJ1-4
v_call: TRBV30
d_call: TRBD1
clone_size: few
cdr3_nt: TGTGCCTGGAGCCGACAGGGGGGCGAAAAACTGTTTTTT
cdr3_aa: CAWSRQGGEKLFF

j_call: TRBJ1-2
v_call: TRBV7-3
d_call: TRBD1
clone_size: .
cdr3_nt: TGTGCCAGCAGCTCCCTTGGGACAGCATATGGCTACACCTTC
cdr3_aa: CASSSLGTAYGYTF

j_call: TRBJ1-3
v_call: TRBV6-1
d_call: .
clone_size: .
cdr3_nt: TGTGCCAGCTCGAGAAGTCAACCCTCTGGAAACACCATATATTTT
cdr3_aa: CASSRSQPSGNTIYF

j_call: TRBJ2-1
v_call: TRBV30
d_call: TRBD2
clone_size: .
cdr3_nt: TGTGCCTGTCAATACCTAGCGGGAGGGTCCTACAATGAGCAGTTCTTC
cdr3_aa: CACQYLAGGSYNEQFF

j_call: TRBJ1-1
v_call: TRBV6-5
d_call: .
clone_size: .
cdr3_nt: TGTGCCAGCAGTCCGACGGGCGGCACTGAAGCTTTCTTT
cdr3_aa: CASSPTGGTEAFF

j_call: TRBJ2-1
v_call: TRBV4-1
d_call: .
clone_size: .
cdr3_nt: TGCGCCAGCCTTGATCGCGATCACAATGAGCAGTTCTTC
cdr3_aa: CASLDRDHNEQFF

j_call: TRBJ2-2
v_call: TRBV5-6
d_call: TRBD2
clone_size: .
cdr3_nt: TGTGCCAGCAGCGTAGGAACCGGGACTAGCGGGAGGAACACCGGGGAGCTGTTTTTT
cdr3_aa: CASSVGTGTSGRNTGELFF

j_call: TRBJ1-2
v_call: TRBV30
d_call: TRBD1
clone_size: .
cdr3_nt: TGTGCCTGGTGGGGACAGGGTCTCGACGGCTACACCTTC
cdr3_aa: CAWWGQGLDGYTF

j_call: TRBJ1-1
v_call: TRBV28
d_call: .
clone_size: many
cdr3_nt: TGTGCCAGCACCAATGATGAGGGCACTGAAGCTTTCTTT
cdr3_aa: CASTNDEGTEAFF

j_call: TRBJ1-2
v_call: TRBV6-1
d_call: .
clone_size: .
cdr3_nt: TGTGCCAGCAGCCCCAGGCAAAATGGCTACACCTTC
cdr3_aa: CASSPRQNGYTF

j_call: TRBJ1-4
v_call: TRBV5-1
d_call: .
clone_size: .
cdr3_nt: TGCGCCAGCAGCCTCCAGCTTGCAACTAATGAAAAACTGTTTTTT
cdr3_aa: CASSLQLATNEKLFF

j_call: TRBJ1-4
v_call: TRBV10-3
d_call: .
clone_size: .
cdr3_nt: TGTGCCATCGGGGAAACAGTTAATGAAAAACTGTTTTTT
cdr3_aa: CAIGETVNEKLFF

j_call: TRBJ1-1
v_call: TRBV13
d_call: TRBD1
clone_size: .
cdr3_nt: TGTGCCAGCAGTTACGACAGGGGGCGAACTGAAGCTTTCTTT
cdr3_aa: CASSYDRGRTEAFF

j_call: TRBJ2-1
v_call: TRBV3-1/TRBV3-2
d_call: .
clone_size: few
cdr3_nt: TGTGCCAGCAGCCAAGAGATTATGCGGGGCTACAATGAGCAGTTCTTC
cdr3_aa: CASSQEIMRGYNEQFF

j_call: TRBJ2-7
v_call: TRBV5-1
d_call: .
clone_size: .
cdr3_nt: TGCGCCAGCAGCTTGGGGTCTAGACGGACCTACGAGCAGTACTTC
cdr3_aa: CASSLGSRRTYEQYF

j_call: TRBJ1-2
v_call: TRBV18
d_call: TRBD1
clone_size: .
cdr3_nt: TGTGCCAGCTCACCTAAGAGGACAGGGGATGCCTATGGCTACACCTTC
cdr3_aa: CASSPKRTGDAYGYTF

j_call: TRBJ2-5
v_call: TRBV7-8
d_call: TRBD2
clone_size: .
cdr3_nt: TGTGCCAGCAGCTTAGCGCTAGCGGGAGGGAGAGAGACCCAGTACTTC
cdr3_aa: CASSLALAGGRETQYF

j_call: TRBJ2-7
v_call: TRBV18
d_call: TRBD1
clone_size: .
cdr3_nt: TGTGCCAGCTCAGCCTCGACAGGGGGCTTAACCGAGCAGTACTTC
cdr3_aa: CASSASTGGLTEQYF

j_call: TRBJ1-1
v_call: TRBV6-1
d_call: .
clone_size: once
cdr3_nt: TGTGCCAGCAGTGAATACGGTAGGGAGAACACTGAAGCTTTCTTT
cdr3_aa: CASSEYGRENTEAFF

j_call: TRBJ2-7
v_call: TRBV6-5
d_call: .
clone_size: .
cdr3_nt: TGTGCCAGCAGTTACAGGGTGGGGCAGGAGCAGTACTTC
cdr3_aa: CASSYRVGQEQYF

j_call: TRBJ1-2
v_call: TRBV12-3/TRBV12-4
d_call: .
clone_size: few
cdr3_nt: TGTGCCAGCTCTGCGGGGCCCACGGCCGGCTACACCTTC
cdr3_aa: CASSAGPTAGYTF

j_call: TRBJ2-1
v_call: TRBV12-5
d_call: TRBD2
clone_size: .
cdr3_nt: TGTGCTAGTGGTTTGGTACTAGCGGGAGGGCCCCATGAGCAGTTCTTC
cdr3_aa: CASGLVLAGGPHEQFF

j_call: TRBJ2-5
v_call: TRBV7-6
d_call: TRBD1
clone_size: .
cdr3_nt: TGTGCCAGCAGCCGCGACAGGGGGCTGGTAGAGACCCAGTACTTC
cdr3_aa: CASSRDRGLVETQYF

j_call: TRBJ2-2
v_call: TRBV5-1
d_call: TRBD1
clone_size: .
cdr3_nt: TGCGCCAGCAGCTTCTCCCCGACAGGGTCCACCGGGGAGCTGTTTTTT
cdr3_aa: CASSFSPTGSTGELFF

j_call: TRBJ2-1
v_call: TRBV2
d_call: .
clone_size: .
cdr3_nt: TGTGCCAGCAGGTCCACCGGGACCCATGTTCCCCAGTTCTTC
cdr3_aa: CASRSTGTHVPQFF

j_call: TRBJ2-3
v_call: TRBV9
d_call: TRBD2
clone_size: .
cdr3_nt: TGTGCCAGCAGCACCAGCGGGAGGGCGTTAGATACGCAGTATTTT
cdr3_aa: CASSTSGRALDTQYF

j_call: TRBJ1-5
v_call: TRBV24-1
d_call: TRBD1
clone_size: .
cdr3_nt: TGTGCCACCGGGGTTCGACAGGGCCCAGATCAGCCCCAGCATTTT
cdr3_aa: CATGVRQGPDQPQHF

j_call: TRBJ1-5
v_call: TRBV7-2
d_call: .
clone_size: .
cdr3_nt: TGTGCCAGCAGCCCCTATCTTAGTCAGCCCCAGCATTTT
cdr3_aa: CASSPYLSQPQHF

j_call: TRBJ1-1
v_call: TRBV10-3
d_call: .
clone_size: .
cdr3_nt: TGTGCCATCAGTGAGTCGATTCTTGGCGGATCGGGAGCTTTCTTT
cdr3_aa: CAISESILGGSGAFF

j_call: TRBJ1-2
v_call: TRBV28
d_call: .
clone_size: .
cdr3_nt: TGTGCCAGCAGCCCTTCCTCCACCGGGGGATATGGCTACACCTTC
cdr3_aa: CASSPSSTGGYGYTF

j_call: TRBJ2-3
v_call: TRBV6-6
d_call: TRBD2
clone_size: .
cdr3_nt: TGTGCCAGCAGTCTCCTCGGACTAGCGGGAGGCACAGATACGCAGTATTTT
cdr3_aa: CASSLLGLAGGTDTQYF

j_call: TRBJ1-5
v_call: TRBV5-1
d_call: .
clone_size: few
cdr3_nt: TGCGCCAGCAGCAATGACGGGAATCAGCCCCAGCATTTT
cdr3_aa: CASSNDGNQPQHF

j_call: TRBJ2-2
v_call: TRBV5-1
d_call: .
clone_size: few
cdr3_nt: TGCGCCAGCAGCTTGGTACAGGGTCAGGGCGGGGAGCTGTTTTTT
cdr3_aa: CASSLVQGQGGELFF

j_call: TRBJ1-6
v_call: TRBV6-5
d_call: .
clone_size: few
cdr3_nt: TGTGCCAGCATCGGGCAGGGAAATTCACCCCTCCACTTT
cdr3_aa: CASIGQGNSPLHF

j_call: TRBJ1-2
v_call: TRBV6-1
d_call: .
clone_size: .
cdr3_nt: TGTGCCAGCAGTGAAGCCCCAAGAGGGTCTTACCATGGCTACACCTTC
cdr3_aa: CASSEAPRGSYHGYTF

j_call: TRBJ1-6
v_call: TRBV7-8
d_call: .
clone_size: once
cdr3_nt: TGTGCCAGCACCCGGGCGGGGAGCTCCTATAATTCACCCCTCCACTTT
cdr3_aa: CASTRAGSSYNSPLHF

j_call: TRBJ1-4
v_call: TRBV5-5
d_call: TRBD1
clone_size: .
cdr3_nt: TGTGCCAGCAGCCCGAGGACAGGAGGAACTAATGAAAAACTGTTTTTT
cdr3_aa: CASSPRTGGTNEKLFF

j_call: TRBJ2-3
v_call: TRBV6-1
d_call: .
clone_size: once
cdr3_nt: TGTGCCAGCAGATCCGGGACTTGGGGGGCAGATACGCAGTATTTT
cdr3_aa: CASRSGTWGADTQYF

j_call: TRBJ2-2
v_call: TRBV2
d_call: TRBD1
clone_size: .
cdr3_nt: TGTGCCAGCAGTTGGGACAGAAACACCGGGGAGCTGTTTTTT
cdr3_aa: CASSWDRNTGELFF

j_call: TRBJ2-7
v_call: TRBV27
d_call: TRBD1
clone_size: .
cdr3_nt: TGTGCCAGCAGTTCCCCGGGACAGGCGTTCTACGAGCAGTACTTC
cdr3_aa: CASSSPGQAFYEQYF

j_call: TRBJ2-5
v_call: TRBV5-1
d_call: TRBD1
clone_size: once
cdr3_nt: TGCGCCAGCAGCTTGACAGGGGGTAAAGAGACCCAGTACTTC
cdr3_aa: CASSLTGGKETQYF

j_call: TRBJ1-5
v_call: TRBV2
d_call: .
clone_size: few
cdr3_nt: TGTGCCAGCAGTGGGGGGGGGCAGCCCCAGCATTTT
cdr3_aa: CASSGGGQPQHF

j_call: TRBJ1-5
v_call: TRBV24-1
d_call: .
clone_size: once
cdr3_nt: TGTGCCACCAGTGTTTTTCATCAGCCCCAGCATTTT
cdr3_aa: CATSVFHQPQHF

j_call: TRBJ1-1
v_call: TRBV27
d_call: .
clone_size: .
cdr3_nt: TGTGCCAGCAGTTTTTTGCAGGGCAACACTGAAGCTTTCTTT
cdr3_aa: CASSFLQGNTEAFF

j_call: TRBJ2-7
v_call: TRBV19
d_call: .
clone_size: .
cdr3_nt: TGTGCCAGTAGTATATTAACAGCCCCAGCGCAGGAGCAGTACTTC
cdr3_aa: CASSILTAPAQEQYF

j_call: TRBJ2-1
v_call: TRBV5-1
d_call: TRBD2
clone_size: .
cdr3_nt: TGCGCCAGCAGCCCGTTGACTAGCGGGATTTACAATGAGCAGTTCTTC
cdr3_aa: CASSPLTSGIYNEQFF

j_call: TRBJ2-3
v_call: TRBV19
d_call: .
clone_size: .
cdr3_nt: TGTGCCAGTAGTATCGAGGGTTCAGATACGCAGTATTTT
cdr3_aa: CASSIEGSDTQYF

j_call: TRBJ1-2
v_call: TRBV19
d_call: TRBD1
clone_size: once
cdr3_nt: TGTGCCAGTACAAGGACAGGCCAAGGGGACTATGGCTACACCTTC
cdr3_aa: CASTRTGQGDYGYTF

j_call: TRBJ2-7
v_call: TRBV5-6
d_call: .
clone_size: few
cdr3_nt: TGTGCCAGCAGCATTGACCCAACGAGATCCTACGAGCAGTACTTC
cdr3_aa: CASSIDPTRSYEQYF

j_call: TRBJ1-6
v_call: TRBV3-1/TRBV3-2
d_call: .
clone_size: .
cdr3_nt: TGTGCCAGCAGCCAAGTAAGGACAGAGACACTCAATTCACCCCTCCACTTT
cdr3_aa: CASSQVRTETLNSPLHF

j_call: TRBJ2-7
v_call: TRBV24-1
d_call: TRBD2
clone_size: .
cdr3_nt: TGTGCCACCAGTCGTCTAGCGGGAGGGGGGTCCTACGAGCAGTACTTC
cdr3_aa: CATSRLAGGGSYEQYF